This TCR beta chain emerged from a study of CD8 T cells in Susac syndrome. Whole-study findings and limits: As the study acknowledged, the number of individuals in its TCR sequencing and HLA analysis was relatively small.

The authors carried out high-throughput sequencing of TCR beta. They applied it to CD8+ and CD4+ T cells obtained from blood. Random hexamers were used to reverse transcribe the RNA input (roughly 0.5 to 1 ug). The authors amplified TCR beta CDR3 across 54 Vbeta and 13 Jbeta using immunoSEQ multiplex PCR. TCRdb recomputed calls from the immunoSEQ multiplex PCR reads with MiXCR, one row per CDR3 protein. Seen here are some 300,000 distinct CDR3 sequences, over 75% observed once, and the top ten hold roughly 0.21%. The CDR3 is 17 residues long. The V gene's germline CDR1 is SGHTA and CDR2 FQGNSA. V dropped 3 bases and J dropped 6 bases, with 21 bases sitting between them. Points on this clonotype: Antigen specificity is unknown.

This chain joins TRBV7-2 and TRBJ2-1; D is possibly TRBD1 (6 bases). The receptor comes from a human donor with multiple sclerosis. Input material: CD8+ T cells from PBMCs. This CDR3 is CASSFMVIQGPANEQFF. The DNA of the CDR3 is TGTGCCAGCAGCTTCATGGTAATACAGGGACCCGCCAATGAGCAGTTCTTC.